The T cell receptor (beta chain) under discussion was sequenced for a study of blood T cell repertoires in COVID-19. Study-wide context: The samples span acute and convalescent COVID-19 from the United States, Italy and Spain. PBMCs, B-cell-depleted T cells, or T cells were the source of the cDNA or gDNA that made up the material.

This clone was observed many times. Original processing methods: Amplifying reference gene primers gave estimates of nucleated cell counts. The assay was immunoSEQ multiplex PCR, and TCRdb's table has in-frame clones only and misses some. That table gives V, J and clone size, and the DNA gave D and trimming. The sample includes around 20,000 clones, 73% of them seen just once. The CDR3 extends over 11 amino acids. Germline values: CDR1 ENHRY, CDR2 SYGVKD. V lost 4 bases to trimming and J lost 9 bases, with 7 bases between them. This chain joins TRBV10-3 and TRBJ2-1; D not resolved. The receptor comes from a human donor in a cohort sampled during active or convalescent COVID-19. Sequencing input: peripheral blood. CDR3 DNA: TGTGCCATCAGTGTGGTCGGTGAGCAGTTCTTC. Translated, it gives CAISVVGEQFF.